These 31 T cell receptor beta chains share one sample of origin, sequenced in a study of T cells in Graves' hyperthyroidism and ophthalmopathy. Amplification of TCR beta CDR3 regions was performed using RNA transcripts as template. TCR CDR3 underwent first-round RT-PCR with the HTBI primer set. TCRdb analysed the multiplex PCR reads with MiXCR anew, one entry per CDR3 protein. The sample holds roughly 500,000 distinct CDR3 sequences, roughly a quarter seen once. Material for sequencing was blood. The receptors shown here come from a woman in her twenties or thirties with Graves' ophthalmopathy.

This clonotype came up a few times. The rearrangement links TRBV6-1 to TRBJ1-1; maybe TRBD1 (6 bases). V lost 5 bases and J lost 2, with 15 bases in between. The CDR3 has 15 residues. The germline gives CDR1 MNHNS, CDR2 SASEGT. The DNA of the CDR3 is TGTGCCAGCAGTACCTTTTTGGGGGGCAACACTGAAGCTTTCTTT. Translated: CASSTFLGGNTEAFF.

The DNA for the CDR3 is TGTGCCAGCACCCGAAGCGGGAGCGGCTACGAGCAGTACTTC. This encodes CASTRSGSGYEQYF. This chain links TRBV12-3 or TRBV12-4 with TRBJ2-7, with 8 bases aligning to TRBD2. The V and J ends lost 7 bases and 3 bases, in that order; junction bases with no gene match: 8. The CDR3 sequence is 14 residues long.

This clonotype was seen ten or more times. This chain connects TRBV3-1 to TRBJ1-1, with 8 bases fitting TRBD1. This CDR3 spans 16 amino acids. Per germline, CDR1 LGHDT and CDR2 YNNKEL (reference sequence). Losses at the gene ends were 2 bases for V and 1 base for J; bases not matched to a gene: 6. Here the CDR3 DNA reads TGTGCCAGCAGCCAAACCGCCGGGACAGGGAACACTGAAGCTTTCTTT. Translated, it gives CASSQTAGTGNTEAFF.

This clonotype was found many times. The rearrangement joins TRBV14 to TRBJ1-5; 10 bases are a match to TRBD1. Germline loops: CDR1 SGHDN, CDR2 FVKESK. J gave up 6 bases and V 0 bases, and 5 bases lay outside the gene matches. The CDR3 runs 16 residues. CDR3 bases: TGTGCCAGCAGCCAAGACCCGGGACAGGGGTGTCAGCCCCAGCATTTT. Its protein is CASSQDPGQGCQPQHF.

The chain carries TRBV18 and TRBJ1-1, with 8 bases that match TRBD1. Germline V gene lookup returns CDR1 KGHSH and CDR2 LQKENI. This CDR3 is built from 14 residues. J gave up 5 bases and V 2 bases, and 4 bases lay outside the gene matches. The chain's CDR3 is CASSPDRGITEAFF. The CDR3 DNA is TGTGCCAGCTCACCAGACAGGGGAATAACTGAAGCTTTCTTT.

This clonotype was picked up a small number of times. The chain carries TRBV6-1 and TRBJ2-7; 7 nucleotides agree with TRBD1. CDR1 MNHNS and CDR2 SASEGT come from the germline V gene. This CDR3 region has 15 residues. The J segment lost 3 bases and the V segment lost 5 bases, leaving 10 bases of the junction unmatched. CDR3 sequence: CASSTGAPRVYEQYF. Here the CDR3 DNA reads TGTGCCAGCAGTACAGGGGCCCCTAGGGTCTACGAGCAGTACTTC.

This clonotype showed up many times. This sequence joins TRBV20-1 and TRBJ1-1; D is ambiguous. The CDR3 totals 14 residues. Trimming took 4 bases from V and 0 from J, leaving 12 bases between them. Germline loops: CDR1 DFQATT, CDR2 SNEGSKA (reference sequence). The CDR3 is CSATTDRMNTEAFF. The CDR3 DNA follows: TGCAGTGCTACGACGGATCGCATGAACACTGAAGCTTTCTTT.

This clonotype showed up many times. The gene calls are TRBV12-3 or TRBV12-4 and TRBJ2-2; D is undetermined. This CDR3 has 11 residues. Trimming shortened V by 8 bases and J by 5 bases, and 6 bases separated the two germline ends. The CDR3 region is CASLTTGELFF. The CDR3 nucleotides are TGTGCCAGCCTTACAACCGGGGAGCTGTTTTTT.

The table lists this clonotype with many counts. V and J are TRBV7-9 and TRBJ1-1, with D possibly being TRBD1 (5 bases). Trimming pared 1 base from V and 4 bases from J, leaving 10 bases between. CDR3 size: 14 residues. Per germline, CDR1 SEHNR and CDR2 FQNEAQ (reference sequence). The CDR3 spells CASSLGGTGTEAFF. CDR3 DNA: TGTGCCAGCAGCTTAGGGGGGACGGGCACTGAAGCTTTCTTT.

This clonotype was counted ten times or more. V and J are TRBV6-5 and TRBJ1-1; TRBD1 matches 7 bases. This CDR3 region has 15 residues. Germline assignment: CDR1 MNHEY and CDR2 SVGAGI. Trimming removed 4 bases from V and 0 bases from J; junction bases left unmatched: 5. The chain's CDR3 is CASSLRGGMNTEAFF. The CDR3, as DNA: TGTGCCAGCAGTTTACGAGGGGGCATGAACACTGAAGCTTTCTTT.

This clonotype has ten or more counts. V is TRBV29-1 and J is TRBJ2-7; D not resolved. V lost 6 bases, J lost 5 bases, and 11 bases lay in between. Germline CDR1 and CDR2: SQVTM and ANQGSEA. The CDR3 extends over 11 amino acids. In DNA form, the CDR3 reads TGCAGCGTCGCAATCCAGGACGAGCAGTACTTC. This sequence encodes CSVAIQDEQYF.

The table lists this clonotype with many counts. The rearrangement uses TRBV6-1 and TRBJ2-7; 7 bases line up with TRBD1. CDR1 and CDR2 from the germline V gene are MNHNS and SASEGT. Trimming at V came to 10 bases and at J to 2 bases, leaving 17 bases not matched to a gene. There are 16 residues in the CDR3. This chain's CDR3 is CATINRKRDSPYEQYF. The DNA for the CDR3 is TGTGCCACCATCAATAGAAAACGGGACAGCCCCTACGAGCAGTACTTC.

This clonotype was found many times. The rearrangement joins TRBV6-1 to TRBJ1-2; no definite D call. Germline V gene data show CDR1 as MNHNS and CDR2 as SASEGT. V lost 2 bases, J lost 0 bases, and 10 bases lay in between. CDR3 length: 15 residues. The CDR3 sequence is CASSERSRANYGYTF. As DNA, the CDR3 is TGTGCCAGCAGTGAAAGATCCAGAGCTAACTATGGCTACACCTTC.

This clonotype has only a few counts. The CDR3 nucleotides read TGCGCCAGCAGCTTGGAACACTCGACAGTAAACTACTACGAGCAGTACTTC. Amino acids: CASSLEHSTVNYYEQYF. The genes are TRBV5-1 and TRBJ2-7, with D possibly TRBD1 on 5 matching bases. The CDR3 is made up of 17 amino acids. The germline V gene has CDR1 SGHRS and CDR2 YFSETQ. Deletions cut 0 bases from V and 3 bases from J, with 19 bases between.

The CDR3, as DNA: TGTGCCAGCAGGGATCGGACAGGATACACTGAAGCTTTCTTT. Its protein is CASRDRTGYTEAFF. V is TRBV6-1 and J is TRBJ1-1; 7 bases map to TRBD1. Germline CDR1 reads MNHNS; CDR2 reads SASEGT. Unmatched junction bases numbered 7, after V lost 6 bases and J lost 3 bases. The CDR3 runs to 14 residues.

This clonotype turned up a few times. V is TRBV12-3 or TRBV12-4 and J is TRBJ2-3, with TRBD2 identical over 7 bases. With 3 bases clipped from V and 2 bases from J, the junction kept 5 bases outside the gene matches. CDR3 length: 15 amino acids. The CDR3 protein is CASSLGGGPTDTQYF. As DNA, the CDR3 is TGTGCCAGCAGTTTGGGCGGGGGTCCCACAGATACGCAGTATTTT.

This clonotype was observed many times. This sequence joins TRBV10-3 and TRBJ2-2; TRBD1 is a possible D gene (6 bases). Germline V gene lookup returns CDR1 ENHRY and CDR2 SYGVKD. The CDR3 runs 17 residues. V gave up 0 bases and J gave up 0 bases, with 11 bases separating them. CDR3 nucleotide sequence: TGTGCCATCAGTGAGTCTCAGGGGTTCGCGAACACCGGGGAGCTGTTTTTT. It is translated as CAISESQGFANTGELFF.

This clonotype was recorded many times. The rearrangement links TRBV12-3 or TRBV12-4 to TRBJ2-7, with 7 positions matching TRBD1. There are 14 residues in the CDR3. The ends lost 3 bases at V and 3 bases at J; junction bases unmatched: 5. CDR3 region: CASSLVGQSYEQYF. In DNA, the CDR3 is TGTGCCAGCAGTTTGGTGGGACAGAGCTACGAGCAGTACTTC.

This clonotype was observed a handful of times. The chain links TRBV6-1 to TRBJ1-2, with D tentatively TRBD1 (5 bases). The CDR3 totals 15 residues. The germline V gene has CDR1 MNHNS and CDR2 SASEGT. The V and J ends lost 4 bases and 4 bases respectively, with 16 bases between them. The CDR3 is CASSGRDAVRYGYTF. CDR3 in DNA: TGTGCCAGCAGTGGCCGGGACGCCGTTCGCTATGGCTACACCTTC.

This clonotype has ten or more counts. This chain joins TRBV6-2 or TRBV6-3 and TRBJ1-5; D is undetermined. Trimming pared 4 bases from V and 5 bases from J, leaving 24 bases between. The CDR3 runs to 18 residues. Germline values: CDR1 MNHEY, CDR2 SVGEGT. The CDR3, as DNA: TGTGCCAGCAGTTCCAGGAGACATACGATTTTCCGTCATCAGCCCCAGCATTTT. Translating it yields CASSSRRHTIFRHQPQHF.

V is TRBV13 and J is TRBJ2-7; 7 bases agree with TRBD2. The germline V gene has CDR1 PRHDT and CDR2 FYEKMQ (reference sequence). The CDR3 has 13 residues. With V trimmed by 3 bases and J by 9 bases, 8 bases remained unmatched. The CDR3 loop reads CASSLTSPTAQYF. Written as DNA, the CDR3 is TGTGCCAGCAGCTTGACTAGCCCCACCGCGCAGTACTTC. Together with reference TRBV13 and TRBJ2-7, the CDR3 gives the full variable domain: AAGVIQSPRHLIKEKRETATLKCYPIPRHDTVYWYQQGPGQDPQFLISFYEKMQSDKGSIPDRFSAQQFSDYHSELNMSSLELGDSALYFCASSLTSPTAQYFGPGTRLTVT.

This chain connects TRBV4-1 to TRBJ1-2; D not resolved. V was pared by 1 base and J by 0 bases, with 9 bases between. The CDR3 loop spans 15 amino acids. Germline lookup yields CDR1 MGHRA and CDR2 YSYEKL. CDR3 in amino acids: CASSQVPQANYGYTF. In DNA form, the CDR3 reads TGCGCCAGCAGCCAAGTCCCCCAGGCTAACTATGGCTACACCTTC.

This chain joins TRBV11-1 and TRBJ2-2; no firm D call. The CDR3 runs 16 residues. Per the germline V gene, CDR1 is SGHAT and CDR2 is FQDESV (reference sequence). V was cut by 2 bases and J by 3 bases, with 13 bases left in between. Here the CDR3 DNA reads TGTGCCAGCAGCTTACATCGAAGTACAGACACCGGGGAGCTGTTTTTT. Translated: CASSLHRSTDTGELFF.

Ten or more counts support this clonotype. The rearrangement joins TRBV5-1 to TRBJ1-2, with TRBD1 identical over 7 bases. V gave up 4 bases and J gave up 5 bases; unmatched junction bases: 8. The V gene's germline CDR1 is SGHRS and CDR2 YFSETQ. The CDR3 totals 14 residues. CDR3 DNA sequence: TGCGCCAGCAGCGCCGGGGACAGCTTTTATGGCTACACCTTC. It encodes CASSAGDSFYGYTF.

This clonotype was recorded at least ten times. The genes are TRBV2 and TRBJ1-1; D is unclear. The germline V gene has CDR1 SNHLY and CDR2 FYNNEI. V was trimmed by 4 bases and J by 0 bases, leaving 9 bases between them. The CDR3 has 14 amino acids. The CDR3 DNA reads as TGTGCCAGCAGTGCCAGTCAAGTGAACACTGAAGCTTTCTTT. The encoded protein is CASSASQVNTEAFF.

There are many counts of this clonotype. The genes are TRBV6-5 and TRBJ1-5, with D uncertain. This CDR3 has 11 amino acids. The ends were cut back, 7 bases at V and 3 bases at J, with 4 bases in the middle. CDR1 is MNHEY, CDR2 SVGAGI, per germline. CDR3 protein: CASNNNQPQHF. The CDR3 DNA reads TGTGCCAGCAATAACAATCAGCCCCAGCATTTT.

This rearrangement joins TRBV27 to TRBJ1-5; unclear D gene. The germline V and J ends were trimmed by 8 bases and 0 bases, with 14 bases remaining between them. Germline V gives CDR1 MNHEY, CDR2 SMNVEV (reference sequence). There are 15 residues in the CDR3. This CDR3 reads CASSLFQASNQPQHF. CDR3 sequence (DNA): TGTGCCAGCTCTCTGTTCCAGGCTAGCAATCAGCCCCAGCATTTT.

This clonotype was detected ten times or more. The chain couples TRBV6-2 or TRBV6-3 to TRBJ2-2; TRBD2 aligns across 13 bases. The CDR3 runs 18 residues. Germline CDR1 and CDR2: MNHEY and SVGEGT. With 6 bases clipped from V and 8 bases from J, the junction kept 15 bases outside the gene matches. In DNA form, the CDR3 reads TGTGCCAGCAGAACACTAGCGGGGGGGGGCTCTCCCCCGGGGGAGCTGTTTTTT. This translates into CASRTLAGGGSPPGELFF.

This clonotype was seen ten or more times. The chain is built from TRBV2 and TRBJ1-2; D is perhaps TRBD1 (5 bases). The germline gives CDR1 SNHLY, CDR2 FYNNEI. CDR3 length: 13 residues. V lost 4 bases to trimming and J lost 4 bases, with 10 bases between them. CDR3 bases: TGTGCCAGCAGTGGGGACGGGCCCTATGGCTACACCTTC. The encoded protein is CASSGDGPYGYTF.

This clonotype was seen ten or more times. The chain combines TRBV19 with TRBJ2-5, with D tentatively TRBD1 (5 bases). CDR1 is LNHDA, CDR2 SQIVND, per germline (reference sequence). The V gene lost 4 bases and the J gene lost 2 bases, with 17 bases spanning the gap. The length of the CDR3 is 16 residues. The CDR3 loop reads CASSSRTYGTQETQYF. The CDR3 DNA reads TGTGCCAGTAGTAGTCGGACATACGGTACGCAAGAGACCCAGTACTTC. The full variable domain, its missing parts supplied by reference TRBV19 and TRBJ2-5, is DGGITQSPKYLFRKEGQNVTLSCEQNLNHDAMYWYRQDPGQGLRLIYYSQIVNDFQKGDIAEGYSVSREKKESFPLTVTSAQKNPTAFYLCASSSRTYGTQETQYFGPGTRLLVL.

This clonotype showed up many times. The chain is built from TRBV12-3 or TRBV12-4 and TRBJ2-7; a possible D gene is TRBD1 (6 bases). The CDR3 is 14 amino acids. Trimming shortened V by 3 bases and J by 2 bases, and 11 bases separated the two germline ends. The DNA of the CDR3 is TGTGCCAGCAGTTTCCAGGGGTCTACCTACGAGCAGTACTTC. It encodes CASSFQGSTYEQYF.